The entry that follows covers one TCR beta chain sequence. The entry originates in a study of blood T cell repertoires in COVID-19. Study as a whole: Sites across the United States, Italy and Spain contributed samples from acute and convalescent COVID-19.

Measured with immunoSEQ multiplex PCR; TCRdb has only the in-frame clones, and not every one. This sample has 50,000 to 70,000 clones, with around nine tenths found just once. This clonotype was obtained from a woman of 80 years or more with active COVID-19. The sample taken for sequencing was peripheral blood.

CDR3 coding DNA: TGTGCCAGCAGACTAGCGGGGGGTCGAAATGAGCAGTTCTTC. Translated, it gives CASRLAGGRNEQFF. The chain has TRBV6-5 and TRBJ2-1, with 12 positions matching TRBD2. The CDR3 covers 14 residues. Trimming at V came to 6 bases and at J to 7 bases, leaving 4 bases not matched to a gene. Germline CDR1 MNHEY, CDR2 SVGAGI.